What follows is one T cell receptor (beta chain) and its context. Antigen unknown. This entry is derived from a study of T cells in Graves' hyperthyroidism and ophthalmopathy. Study in general: Peripheral blood draws took place at initial diagnosis, ahead of any treatment. Study results and caveats: Ophthalmopathy prediction by the model preceded onset by a median about 6 months.

Hyperthyroidism patients were newly diagnosed, had disease duration under 2 months, and were aged 18 to 65 years. Patients were excluded for uncontrolled infection, other autoimmune disease, pregnancy or lactation. CDR3 length: 13 amino acids. Trimming removed 5 bases at V and 3 bases at J, with 11 bases between. TCR beta CDR3 regions were amplified from RNA. A first-round RT-PCR of the TCR CDR3 used the HTBI primer set. MiXCR, run by TCRdb on the multiplex PCR reads, gives a single entry per CDR3 protein. The sample has hundreds of thousands of distinct CDR3 sequences, about a third seen once. The sequenced sample consisted of blood. The V call is TRBV12-3 or TRBV12-4, the J call TRBJ2-7; weak D call: TRBD2 (6 bases). The receptor was isolated from a woman aged 40 to 50 with Graves' hyperthyroidism. The CDR3 sequence is CASSLRGIYEQYF. The CDR3, as DNA: TGTGCCAGCAGTCTCCGGGGGATCTACGAGCAGTACTTC.